This T cell receptor beta chain was retrieved from a study of T cell responses to AZD1222 COVID-19 vaccine. Study-level information: Doses given second, at about 4 or about 12 weeks, were pooled. Findings and caveats of the study: The reported proportion of spike-specific TCRs targeting unmutated variant regions was nearly half. Females made up more of the donors, who were largely white British, and clonal diversity may have come out too low.

Notes on this clone: Antigen: not known.

With 4 bases clipped from V and 0 bases from J, the junction kept 6 bases outside the gene matches. The CDR3 runs 16 residues. Germline V gene sequence: CDR1 SGHRS, CDR2 YFSETQ. Data came from immunoSEQ multiplex PCR; TCRdb stores just in-frame clones and leaves some out. Of tens of thousands of clones in the sample, around nine tenths were seen once. This clonotype was obtained from an adult in good health. The J gene is TRBJ1-4, the V gene TRBV5-1, with 7 nucleotides matching TRBD1. The sample was peripheral blood, taken on day 0 of AZD1222 vaccination. CDR3 sequence reads: CASSPMDRSTNEKLFF. The CDR3 region has the DNA TGCGCCAGCAGCCCTATGGACAGGTCAACTAATGAAAAACTGTTTTTT.